Below, 7 T cell receptor beta chains from the same sample are listed, as sequenced in a study of cytomegalovirus exposure and HLA in healthy donors. Primers included in the PCR were 60 Vbeta and 13 Jbeta primers. Here immunoSEQ multiplex PCR was the method, and the copy in TCRdb shows in-frame clones only, minus some. The sample lists approximately 170,000 clones, roughly 80% occurring once. The specimen sequenced was PBMCs. The origin of the receptors is a male donor in good health and CMV-seronegative.

J is TRBJ2-7 and V is TRBV14, with a possible D match to TRBD1 (5 bases). V lost 1 base to trimming and J lost 2 bases, with 21 bases between them. Germline V gene sequence: CDR1 SGHDN, CDR2 FVKESK. The CDR3 consists of 18 residues. The CDR3 region is CASSQAVRQQGSPYEQYF. CDR3 bases: TGTGCCAGCAGCCAAGCGGTACGTCAGCAGGGATCCCCCTACGAGCAGTACTTC.

V and J are TRBV6-5 and TRBJ1-5; 8 bases are a match to TRBD1. Germline CDR1 reads MNHEY; CDR2 reads SVGAGI. After removal of 10 bases from V and 6 bases from J, the junction contained 5 bases not matched to a gene. The CDR3 totals 12 residues. As DNA, the CDR3 is TGTGCCACCCAGGGGGCTGGTCAGCCCCAGCATTTT. Its translation: CATQGAGQPQHF.

This clone showed up just a few times. One end of the junction fails to match germline, which may point to a read error. This chain connects TRBV7-3 to TRBJ2-1; 9 bases align to TRBD2. Germline V gene lookup returns CDR1 SGHTA and CDR2 FQGTGA. The CDR3 contains 12 residues. CDR3 region: CASSSPGLAAIF. The CDR3 bases are TGTGCCAGCAGCTCACCGGGACTAGCAGCGATCTTC.

The chain joins TRBV7-6 to TRBJ2-1, with 7 bases aligning to TRBD2. The germline gives CDR1 SGHVS, CDR2 FNYEAQ. With 2 bases clipped from V and 7 bases from J, the junction kept 14 bases outside the gene matches. This CDR3 is built from 17 residues. The DNA for the CDR3 is TGTGCCAGCAGCTTATTCCCAGAGGGGAGGGCCCCTAATGAGCAGTTCTTC. This translates into CASSLFPEGRAPNEQFF. The full variable domain, in which reference TRBV7-6 and TRBJ2-1 provide the parts outside the CDR3, is GAGVSQSPRYKVTKRGQDVALRCDPISGHVSLYWYRQALGQGPEFLTYFNYEAQQDKSGLPNDRFSAERPEGSISTLTIQRTEQRDSAMYRCASSLFPEGRAPNEQFFGPGTRLTVL.

The chain uses TRBV6-5 and TRBJ2-2; D might be TRBD2 (5 bases). Trimming took 8 bases from V and 1 from J, leaving 8 bases between them. This CDR3 has 13 amino acids. Germline CDR1 MNHEY, CDR2 SVGAGI. The DNA for the CDR3 is TGTGCCAGCCGGAGCGGGAACACCGGGGAGCTGTTTTTT. Its protein is CASRSGNTGELFF.

CDR3 bases: TGTGCCAGCAGTTACTCGAAGGACATGAACACTGAAGCTTTCTTT. This translates into CASSYSKDMNTEAFF. The rearrangement uses TRBV6-6 and TRBJ1-1; weak D call: TRBD1 (5 bases). The germline V gene has CDR1 MNHNY and CDR2 SVGAGI (reference sequence). This CDR3 spans 15 amino acids. V was pared by 0 bases and J by 0 bases, with 8 bases between.

The chain couples TRBV2 to TRBJ1-2; no firm D call. V lost 2 bases to trimming and J lost 7 bases, with 20 bases between them. The CDR3 contains 16 residues. CDR1 and CDR2 from the germline V gene are SNHLY and FYNNEI. This chain's CDR3 is CASSESVAGSGFGYTF. The CDR3 nucleotides read TGTGCCAGCAGTGAAAGTGTAGCGGGGTCAGGCTTTGGCTACACCTTC.